This TCR beta chain was recorded in a study of blood T cell repertoires in COVID-19 (dated by TCRdb to 2019 to 2021). About the investigation overall: The collaborator samples originated in the United States, Italy and Spain and spanned the acute and convalescent phases of COVID-19. The prospective study material was composed of cDNA or gDNA derived from T cells, B-cell-depleted T cells, or PBMCs. The dataset comprised deeply sampled blood TCRbeta repertoires from subjects exposed to, actively infected with, or recovered from COVID-19. The repertoires were released in a freely available public database meant as a resource for research on the immune response to SARS-CoV-2. The samples were drawn from two sources: the first 160 participants of the ongoing ImmuneRACE study, and about 1,300 subjects contributed by 6 global collaborators. A de-identified subject ID, COVID-19 status, age in years and sex were almost always included in the sample metadata. HLA class I and class II types, where available, came from metadata supplied by the sample provider rather than from assay-based typing.

The study at large found these results: The amount of clinical and demographic metadata varied by source and participant and was provided uncurated.

One collaborating source in Seattle enrolled patients while the patients were actively infected and followed the patients over time throughout the course of disease. Collaborating institutions collected whole blood in K2EDTA tubes following their own protocols. For TCRbeta analysis, collaborators shipped samples as frozen whole blood, isolated PBMCs, or DNA extracted from either of those sample types. Regarding this clone: Its antigen specificity is not known. Base qualities were left out, and no much larger clone turns up one base away.

TCRbeta CDR3 regions were amplified from genomic DNA using the immunoSEQ Assay, a bias-controlled multiplex PCR. The authors' analysis ran thus. The number of nucleated cells in each sample was estimated by amplification of reference gene primers within the assay. To quantify the absolute abundance of each unique TCRbeta CDR3 rearrangement, sequence reads were collapsed and filtered. Productive Simpson clonality was computed per sample as the square root of Simpson's diversity index over productive rearrangements. The table comes from immuneACCESS by way of TCRdb, which keeps in-frame sequences with V and J called. Part of the clones is missing from these tables; in studies checked, under half for an unresolved V gene and the rest for unknown reasons. V, J and clone size were drawn from that table, and D and trimming were deduced from the DNA. The sample table holds around 140,000 clones, of which 65% to 85% were seen once. Approximately 8.9% of the sample is in the top ten clones.

Trimming removed 6 bases from V and 8 bases from J; the gene matches leave 14 bases unexplained. Spanning cysteine to phenylalanine, the CDR3 consists of 15 amino acids. The kept DNA is CDR3 alone, 45 bases in frame from the first base. According to the germline V gene, CDR1 reads MDHEN and CDR2 reads SYDVKM. This receptor was taken from a young man with COVID-19, enrolled during active disease. The sequence is built from TRBV28 and TRBJ1-2, with TRBD1 matching 8 junction bases. The material sequenced was peripheral blood. For the CDR3, the sequence is CASSHGQGIGGGYTF. Here is the DNA: TGTGCCAGCAGCCATGGACAGGGCATTGGAGGGGGCTACACCTTC.